The text below deals with one T cell receptor beta chain. Its specific antigen is unknown. Base qualities are not provided; no much larger clone lies one nucleotide away. TCRbeta CDR3 regions were amplified from genomic DNA by means of the immunoSEQ Assay, a bias-controlled multiplex PCR. In the source study's methods: The number of nucleated cells in each sample was estimated from the amplification of reference gene primers within the assay. Sequence reads were collapsed and filtered to measure the absolute abundance of every unique TCRbeta CDR3 rearrangement. For each sample, productive Simpson clonality was calculated as the square root of Simpson's diversity index over productive rearrangements. Sourced from immuneACCESS, this table was stored by TCRdb with only in-frame sequences that have V and J called. A share of the clones is absent; for the studies checked, an unresolved V gene accounts for under half, and the remainder has no known explanation. V, J and clone size were drawn from that table, and D and trimming were deduced from the DNA. Counted in this sample were about 220,000 clones; around 84% of them appeared once. 9.5% to 10% of the sample comes from the top ten.

The collaborating institutions used their own protocols to collect whole blood in K2EDTA tubes. For TCRbeta analysis, collaborators shipped samples as frozen whole blood, isolated PBMCs, or DNA extracted from either of those sample types. This entry belongs to a study of blood T cell repertoires in COVID-19 (dated by TCRdb to between 2020 and 2021). Notes on the research overall: Collaborator samples came from the United States, Italy and Spain and covered acute and convalescent phases of COVID-19. Deeply sampled blood TCRbeta repertoires from subjects exposed to, actively infected with, or recovered from COVID-19 were included in the dataset. Sample metadata almost always included a de-identified subject ID, COVID-19 status, age in years and sex. The prospective study material was composed of cDNA or gDNA derived from T cells, B-cell-depleted T cells, or PBMCs. Samples came from the ongoing ImmuneRACE study (first 160 participants) plus 1,254 subjects from 6 global collaborators. Where available, HLA class I and class II types were obtained from metadata supplied by the sample provider rather than from assay-based typing. A freely available public database, intended as a resource for researchers studying the immune response to SARS-CoV-2, is where the repertoires were released. General findings and caveats noted by the study authors: The quantity of clinical and demographic metadata differed by source and by participant and was supplied without curation.

Input material: peripheral blood. The receptor's source is a man aged 50 or older with active or convalescent COVID-19.

The DNA sequence reads TGTGCCAGCAGCTTAGGAGGATTAGGCGAGCAGTACTTC. This sequence encodes CASSLGGLGEQYF. Recombination joined TRBV7-2 with TRBJ2-7, with the D gene too uncertain to name. The CDR3 numbers 13 residues from cysteine through phenylalanine. This entry keeps only the CDR3 DNA: 39 bases, framed from base 1. V is cut by 1 base and J by 6 bases, and the space between the germline ends is 10 bases. According to the germline V gene, CDR1 reads SGHTA and CDR2 reads FQGNSA.